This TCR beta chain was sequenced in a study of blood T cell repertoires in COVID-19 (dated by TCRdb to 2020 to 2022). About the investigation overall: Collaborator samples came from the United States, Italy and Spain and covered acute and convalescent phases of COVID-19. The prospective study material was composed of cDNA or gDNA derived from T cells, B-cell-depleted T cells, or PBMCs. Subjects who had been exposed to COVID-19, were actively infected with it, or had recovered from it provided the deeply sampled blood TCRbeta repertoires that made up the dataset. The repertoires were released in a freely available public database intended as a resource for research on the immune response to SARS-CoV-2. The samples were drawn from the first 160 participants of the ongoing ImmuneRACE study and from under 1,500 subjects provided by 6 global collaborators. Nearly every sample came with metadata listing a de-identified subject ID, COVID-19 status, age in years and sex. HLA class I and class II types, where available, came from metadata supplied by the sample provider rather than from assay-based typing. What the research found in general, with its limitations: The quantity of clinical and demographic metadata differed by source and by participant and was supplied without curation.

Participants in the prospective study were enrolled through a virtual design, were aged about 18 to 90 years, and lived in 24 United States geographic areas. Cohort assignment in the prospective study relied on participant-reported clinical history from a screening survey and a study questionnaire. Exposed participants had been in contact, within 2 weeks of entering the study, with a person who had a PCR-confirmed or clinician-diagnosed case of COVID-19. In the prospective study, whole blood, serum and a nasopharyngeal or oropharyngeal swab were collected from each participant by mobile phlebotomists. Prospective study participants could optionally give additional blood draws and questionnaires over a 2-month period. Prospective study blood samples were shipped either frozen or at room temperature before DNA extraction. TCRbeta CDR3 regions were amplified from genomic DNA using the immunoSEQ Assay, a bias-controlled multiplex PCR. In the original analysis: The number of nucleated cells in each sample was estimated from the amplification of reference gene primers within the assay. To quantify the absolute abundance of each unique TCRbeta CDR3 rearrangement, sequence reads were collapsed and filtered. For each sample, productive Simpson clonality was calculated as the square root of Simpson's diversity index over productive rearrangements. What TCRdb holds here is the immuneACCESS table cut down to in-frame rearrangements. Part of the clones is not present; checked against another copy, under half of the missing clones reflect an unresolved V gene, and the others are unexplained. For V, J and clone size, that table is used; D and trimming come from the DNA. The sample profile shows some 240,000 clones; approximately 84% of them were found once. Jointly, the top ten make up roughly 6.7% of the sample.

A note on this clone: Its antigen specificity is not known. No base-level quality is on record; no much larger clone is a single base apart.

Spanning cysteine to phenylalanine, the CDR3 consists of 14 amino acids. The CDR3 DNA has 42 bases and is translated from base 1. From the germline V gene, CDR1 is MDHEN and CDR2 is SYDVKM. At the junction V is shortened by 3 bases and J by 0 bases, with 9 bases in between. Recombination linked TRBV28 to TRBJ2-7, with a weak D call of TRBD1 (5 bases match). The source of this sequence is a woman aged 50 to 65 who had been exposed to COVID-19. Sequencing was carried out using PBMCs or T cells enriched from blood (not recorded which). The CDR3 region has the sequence CASSFGANSYEQYF. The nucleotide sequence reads TGTGCCAGCAGTTTTGGGGCAAACTCCTACGAGCAGTACTTC.